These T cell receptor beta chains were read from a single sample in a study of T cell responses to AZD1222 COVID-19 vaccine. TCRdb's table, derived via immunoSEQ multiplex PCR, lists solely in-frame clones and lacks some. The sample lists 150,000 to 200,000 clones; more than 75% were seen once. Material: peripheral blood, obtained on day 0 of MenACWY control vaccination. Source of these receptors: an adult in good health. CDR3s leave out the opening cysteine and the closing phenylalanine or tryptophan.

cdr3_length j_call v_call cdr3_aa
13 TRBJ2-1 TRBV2 ASRKTSGGNNEQF
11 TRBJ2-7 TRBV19 ATRTSGTYEQY
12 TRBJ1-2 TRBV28 ASSLDGSGYGYT
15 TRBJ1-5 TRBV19 ASSKARVRTRNQPQH
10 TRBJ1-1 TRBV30 AWRQGTTEAF
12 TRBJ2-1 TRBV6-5 ASSSGESYNEQF
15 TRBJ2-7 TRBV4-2 ASSQGVIGPSSYEQY
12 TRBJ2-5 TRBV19 ASSQEGPQETQY
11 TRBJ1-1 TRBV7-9 ASSLVGNQEAF
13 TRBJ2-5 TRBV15 ATSRGTATQETQY
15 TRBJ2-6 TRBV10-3 ATSTSGGPSGANVLT
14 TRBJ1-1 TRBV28 ASSFGLGTGRTEAF